Listed here are 19 T cell receptor beta chains from one sample, sequenced in a study of blood T cell repertoires in COVID-19. TCRdb's copy holds only in-frame clones and misses some; the assay was immunoSEQ multiplex PCR. Among roughly 130,000 clones listed, approximately 79% were seen once. Source material: peripheral blood. The source of these receptors is a man between 60 and 70 years old with acute or convalescent COVID-19.

The chain uses TRBV5-8 and TRBJ2-3, with D tentatively TRBD2 (7 bases). Per the germline V gene, CDR1 is SGHTS and CDR2 is YDEGEE. Trimming cost V 1 base and J 11 bases, with 14 bases left between them. The CDR3 is made up of 13 amino acids. The CDR3 DNA reads TGTGCCAGCAGCTTGCGGGGGGCCATGGGGCAGTATTTT. Its protein is CASSLRGAMGQYF.

This sequence joins TRBV19 and TRBJ2-1; TRBD1 matches 7 bases. This CDR3 has 14 residues. In germline, CDR1 is LNHDA, CDR2 SQIVND (reference sequence). V gave up 4 bases and J gave up 5 bases; unmatched junction bases: 5. CDR3 bases: TGTGCCAGTAGTACCTTACAGGGGAACAATGAGCAGTTCTTC. It specifies CASSTLQGNNEQFF.

The V and J genes are TRBV19 and TRBJ2-1; 13 nucleotides agree with TRBD2. CDR3 size: 16 residues. V lost 6 bases, J lost 7 bases, and 9 bases stayed unmatched. CDR1 and CDR2 (germline): LNHDA, SQIVND (reference sequence). The CDR3 protein is CASSLLAGGPRNEQFF. The CDR3 region has the DNA TGTGCCAGTAGCCTACTAGCGGGAGGGCCTCGGAATGAGCAGTTCTTC.

V usage is TRBV12-3 or TRBV12-4 and J usage is TRBJ2-3, with unresolved D. The CDR3 spans 11 residues. With 8 bases removed from V and 10 bases from J, the gap between germline ends came to 13 bases. The CDR3 here is CASCRALAQYF. The CDR3 nucleotides are TGTGCCAGCTGCCGAGCCCTTGCGCAGTATTTT.

This clone is a singleton in its sample. Here the CDR3 DNA reads TGTGCCAGCAGCGTAGAGGGGTTGCAATCAGAGCCCCAGCATTTT. As protein: CASSVEGLQSEPQHF. J is TRBJ1-5 and V is TRBV9; D perhaps matches TRBD1 (5 bases). The CDR3 extends over 15 amino acids. Germline V gives CDR1 SGDLS, CDR2 YYNGEE. Trimming stripped 0 bases from V and 8 bases from J, with 15 bases between.

The chain uses TRBV19 and TRBJ1-5; a possible D gene is TRBD1 (5 bases). The CDR3 has 12 residues. V lost 6 bases and J lost 5, with 8 bases in between. The germline V gene has CDR1 LNHDA and CDR2 SQIVND (reference sequence). CDR3 nucleotides: TGTGCCAGTAGGGCAGGGTATCAGCCCCAGCATTTT. This encodes CASRAGYQPQHF.

The chain couples TRBV5-1 to TRBJ1-1; the D gene is possibly TRBD1 (6 bases). The ends were cut back, 1 base at V and 5 bases at J, with 15 bases in the middle. Germline V CDR1 and CDR2: SGHRS, YFSETQ. This CDR3 region has 15 residues. The CDR3 nucleotides are TGCGCCAGCAGCTTGCCTACGGGGGGCAGGACTGAAGCTTTCTTT. Amino acids: CASSLPTGGRTEAFF.

V gene TRBV5-1 combines with J gene TRBJ2-3, with 8 bases fitting TRBD2. The CDR3 length is 15 residues. Germline V gives CDR1 SGHRS, CDR2 YFSETQ. The junction had 9 bases not matched to a gene; V was cut back by 3 bases and J by 6 bases. In nucleotides, the CDR3 is TGCGCCAGCAGCTCCGGGACTAGAGGCGGTGATACGCAGTATTTT. Encoded protein: CASSSGTRGGDTQYF.

CDR3 nucleotides: TGTGCCAGCAGTTCACGACAGGTCCCGACATTCGCTAACTATGGCTACACCTTC. Residues: CASSSRQVPTFANYGYTF. The rearrangement uses TRBV28 and TRBJ1-2, with D possibly matching TRBD1 (6 bases). Germline V CDR1 and CDR2: MDHEN, SYDVKM. The CDR3 covers 18 residues. V was clipped by 4 bases and J by 0 bases, with 21 bases between them.

V usage is TRBV24-1 and J usage is TRBJ2-7, with D possibly matching TRBD1 (5 bases). V lost 1 base and J 4 bases, leaving 10 bases between the germline ends. Germline V lookup: CDR1 KGHDR, CDR2 SFDVKD. The CDR3 loop spans 14 amino acids. The CDR3 loop is CATSDFQTDYEQYF. DNA for the CDR3: TGTGCCACCAGTGATTTTCAGACAGATTACGAGCAGTACTTC.

This clone appeared a single time. The J gene is TRBJ1-5, the V gene TRBV28, with a possible D match to TRBD1 (6 bases). This CDR3 has 16 amino acids. The V gene's germline CDR1 is MDHEN and CDR2 SYDVKM. Between the trimmed V and J ends, which lost 7 bases and 0 bases, there was a span of 16 bases. CDR3 nucleotides: TGTGCCAGCAACAAGAGGGGGGGATATAGCAATCAGCCCCAGCATTTT. Its protein product is CASNKRGGYSNQPQHF.

This clone has a handful of counts. The J gene is TRBJ2-1, the V gene TRBV12-3 or TRBV12-4; D is possibly TRBD1 (6 bases). The CDR3 runs to 13 residues. The V and J ends lost 7 bases and 6 bases respectively, with 13 bases between them. The chain's CDR3 is CASIKTGANEQFF. CDR3 bases: TGTGCCAGCATTAAGACAGGCGCCAATGAGCAGTTCTTC.

The chain couples TRBV11-2 to TRBJ1-5; 7 bases align to TRBD1. The CDR3 has 16 residues. Trimming cost V 5 bases and J 4 bases; bases outside gene matches: 11. The germline V gene has CDR1 SGHAT and CDR2 FQNNGV. CDR3: CASSPFDRVGNQPQHF. For the CDR3, the DNA is TGTGCCAGCAGCCCATTTGACAGGGTCGGAAATCAGCCCCAGCATTTT.

The gene calls are TRBV2 and TRBJ2-5, with D possibly matching TRBD1 (5 bases). Germline CDR1 SNHLY, CDR2 FYNNEI. This CDR3 region has 15 residues. V was cut by 4 bases and J by 1 base, with 13 bases left in between. CDR3 sequence reads: CASSAGTGVQETQYF. The CDR3 DNA follows: TGTGCCAGCAGTGCGGGCACAGGAGTCCAAGAGACCCAGTACTTC.

This clone has a handful of counts. The chain is built from TRBV7-9 and TRBJ2-1; possibly TRBD2 for D (6 bases). CDR1 is SEHNR, CDR2 FQNEAQ, per germline (reference sequence). The CDR3 has 15 amino acids. Trimming took off 3 bases at V and 6 bases at J, with 15 bases between the two ends. The CDR3 sequence is CASSLAGIEPNEQFF. The CDR3 DNA is TGTGCCAGCAGCTTGGCGGGGATAGAGCCCAATGAGCAGTTCTTC.

The chain couples TRBV4-2 to TRBJ1-5, with 8 nucleotides matching TRBD1. Germline loops: CDR1 LGHNA, CDR2 YNFKEQ. Trimming removed 2 bases from V and 6 bases from J; junction bases left unmatched: 6. The CDR3 covers 15 residues. The CDR3 nucleotides read TGTGCCAGCAGCCAATCGGGACAGGTGAGTCAGCCCCAGCATTTT. Translated, it gives CASSQSGQVSQPQHF.

The chain has TRBV6-6 and TRBJ1-5; 7 bases match TRBD1. V dropped 7 bases and J dropped 6; count of bases not matched to a gene: 12. The CDR3 runs to 15 residues. Germline lookup yields CDR1 MNHNY and CDR2 SVGAGI (reference sequence). The CDR3 sequence: CASTLGQASGQPQHF. Written as DNA, the CDR3 is TGTGCCAGCACCCTAGGACAGGCGAGCGGTCAGCCCCAGCATTTT.

The chain links TRBV5-1 to TRBJ2-5, with 13 bases that match TRBD2. V trimming: 6 bases; J trimming: 4 bases; junction bases outside the gene matches: 12. The CDR3 has 17 amino acids. Looked up from germline, CDR1 is SGHRS and CDR2 is YFSETQ. DNA for the CDR3: TGCGCCAGCACCCCGGGACTAGCGGGACTGGAGGGAGAGACCCAGTACTTC. Protein sequence: CASTPGLAGLEGETQYF.

The chain carries TRBV11-2 and TRBJ2-1, with a tentative D call TRBD1 (5 bases). Germline CDR1 SGHAT, CDR2 FQNNGV. V was cut by 5 bases and J by 9 bases, with 8 bases left in between. The CDR3 extends over 11 amino acids. The CDR3 is CASSNRIEQFF. DNA of the CDR3: TGTGCCAGCAGCAACAGGATTGAGCAGTTCTTC.